A selection of T cell receptor beta chains follows, all from one sample in a study of Graves' ophthalmopathy and Graves' hyperthyroidism. TCRdb processed the multiplex PCR reads anew with MiXCR; each CDR3 protein has one entry. The data show 200,000 to 300,000 distinct CDR3 sequences, about 46% seen once. The specimen sequenced was peripheral blood. These receptors were obtained from an adult man with Graves' ophthalmopathy. CDR3s include the opening cysteine and the closing phenylalanine or tryptophan. D genes are given only for firm matches. Clone size is shown for a subset of rows, as once, few, many or a class of expanded clone.

TRBV7-9	TRBD1	TRBJ1-2	few	TGTGCCAGCAGCCCTGGGACAGAGAACTATGGCTACACCTTC	CASSPGTENYGYTF
TRBV4-1	NA	TRBJ1-6	few	TGCGCCAGCAGCCAACCGACGTCCTCCTATAATTCACCCCTCCACTTT	CASSQPTSSYNSPLHF
TRBV6-5	TRBD1	TRBJ2-7	NA	TGTGCCAGCAGGGTCTGGGACAGAGCCTACGAGCAGTACTTC	CASRVWDRAYEQYF
TRBV12-3/TRBV12-4	NA	TRBJ2-7	NA	TGTGCCAGCAGTTTCGGGCTCCCCTACGAGCAGTACTTC	CASSFGLPYEQYF
TRBV12-3/TRBV12-4	NA	TRBJ1-2	few	TGTGCCAGCAACCCGGGACCCCTTACTGGCTATGGCTACACCTTC	CASNPGPLTGYGYTF
TRBV4-1	NA	TRBJ2-6	NA	TGCGCCAGCAGCCAAGATCGGGCGGGGTCTGGGGCCAACGTCCTGACTTTC	CASSQDRAGSGANVLTF
TRBV20-1	NA	TRBJ1-6	many	TGCAGTGCTAGACCATCCAGTGGGGGTTCACCCCTCCACTTT	CSARPSSGGSPLHF
TRBV10-3	NA	TRBJ2-2	few	TGTGCCGGGTCAGTGACGAACACCGGGGAGCTGTTTTTT	CAGSVTNTGELFF
TRBV27	TRBD1	TRBJ1-5	few	TGTGCCAGCAGTCCAGGGGGCAGTCAGCCCCAGCATTTT	CASSPGGSQPQHF
TRBV7-9	NA	TRBJ1-2	many	TGTGCCAGCAGCTTAGCGACGGATTATGGCTACACCTTC	CASSLATDYGYTF
TRBV7-9	NA	TRBJ1-1	few	TGTGCCAGCACCCCACACGACAGTCCGAACACTGAAGCTTTCTTT	CASTPHDSPNTEAFF
TRBV7-9	TRBD1	TRBJ1-2	NA	TGTGCCAGCAGCTTAGAACGGCAGGGGGGGTACTATGGCTACACCTTC	CASSLERQGGYYGYTF
TRBV7-9	NA	TRBJ2-5	few	TGTGCCAGCAGCCCAGGAAGATCCAAAGAGACCCAGTACTTC	CASSPGRSKETQYF
TRBV5-1	NA	TRBJ1-4	NA	TGCGCCAGCCGGGACCTAGATAATGAAAAACTGTTTTTT	CASRDLDNEKLFF
TRBV5-8	TRBD1	TRBJ2-7	NA	TGCGCCAGCAGCTTGGCCGACAGGGCCGACTACGAGCAGTACTTC	CASSLADRADYEQYF
TRBV29-1	TRBD1	TRBJ1-2	NA	TGCAGCGTGAAGGACAGGGGGTCTGGCTACACCTTC	CSVKDRGSGYTF
TRBV6-5	NA	TRBJ1-2	NA	TGTGCCAGCAGTTACTCGAGGGGCGACTATGGCTACACCTTC	CASSYSRGDYGYTF
TRBV7-2	NA	TRBJ2-5	few	TGTGCCAGCAGCTTAGGGGCGGGGCATTACCAAGAGACCCAGTACTTC	CASSLGAGHYQETQYF
TRBV6-6	NA	TRBJ2-7	NA	TGTGCCAGCAGTTACAGGACAACTTCCACGGGCTACGAGCAGTACTTC	CASSYRTTSTGYEQYF
TRBV7-9	NA	TRBJ1-5	few	TGTGCCAGCAGCTCCGAGTTTAGCAATCAGCCCCAGCATTTT	CASSSEFSNQPQHF
TRBV28	NA	TRBJ2-7	NA	TGTGCCAGCAGTTTTATTTACAGGCCCTACGAGCAGTACTTC	CASSFIYRPYEQYF
TRBV19	TRBD1	TRBJ1-2	NA	TGTGCCAGTACCCCGTCGGACAGGGTAGTTGGCGGTGGCTACACCTTC	CASTPSDRVVGGGYTF
TRBV10-1	TRBD2	TRBJ2-4	NA	TGCGCCAGCAATCGGGGGGGCCGTTTGGATGATGTCATTCAGTACTTC	CASNRGGRLDDVIQYF
TRBV9	NA	TRBJ2-5	few	TGTGCCAGCAGCGTAGGGGGCAGGCAAGAGACCCAGTACTTC	CASSVGGRQETQYF
TRBV6-9	NA	TRBJ1-1	NA	TGTGCCAGCAGGATCGGGACGTTAACTGAAGCTTTCTTT	CASRIGTLTEAFF
TRBV12-3/TRBV12-4	TRBD2	TRBJ2-7	NA	TGTGCCAGCAGGTCACGGGGGGGTTCCTACGAGCAGTACTTC	CASRSRGGSYEQYF
TRBV7-9	TRBD2	TRBJ2-7	NA	TGTGCCAGCAGCTTAGAGGCGGGAGCCTCCTACGAGCAGTACTTC	CASSLEAGASYEQYF
TRBV12-3/TRBV12-4	NA	TRBJ1-2	NA	TGTGCCAGCAGTTCCACTGGGAGGGAAGGGGACTATGGCTACACCTTC	CASSSTGREGDYGYTF
TRBV6-6	TRBD1	TRBJ1-2	NA	TGTGCCAGCAAACCACAGGGGGCAGATGGCTACACCTTC	CASKPQGADGYTF
TRBV7-2	NA	TRBJ2-2	NA	TGTGCCAGCAGCCCCTATGGGGGGGCCACCGGGGAGCTGTTTTTT	CASSPYGGATGELFF
TRBV19	NA	TRBJ2-7	few	TGTGCCAGTAGTATAGGGAAAGGGTCTACCTACGAGCAGTACTTC	CASSIGKGSTYEQYF
TRBV2	NA	TRBJ2-1	NA	TGTGCCAGCAGTGAAAGGCTGATGGACAATGAGCAGTTCTTC	CASSERLMDNEQFF
TRBV7-9	NA	TRBJ2-2	NA	TGTGCCAGCAGCGTCCTCACTAGTTACGCCGGGGAGCTGTTTTTT	CASSVLTSYAGELFF
TRBV10-3	TRBD2	TRBJ2-7	few	TGTGCCAGCAGACTAGCGGGAGCAAACGAGCAGTACTTC	CASRLAGANEQYF
TRBV7-9	NA	TRBJ1-2	NA	TGTGCCAGCAGTCGCTCGGCACGGCTCTATGGCTACACCTTC	CASSRSARLYGYTF
TRBV9	NA	TRBJ2-6	few	TGTGCCAGCAGCGTTATGAGTGCTGGGGCCAACGTCCTGACTTTC	CASSVMSAGANVLTF
TRBV5-4	NA	TRBJ1-2	NA	TGTGCCAGCAGTCAGGTCGCTAACTATGGCTACACCTTC	CASSQVANYGYTF
TRBV28	NA	TRBJ1-1	NA	TGTGCCAGCAGTTTAGAGGGTATTAACACTGAAGCTTTCTTT	CASSLEGINTEAFF
TRBV10-2	NA	TRBJ1-5	NA	TGTGCCAGCAGCGTAGGAAAGAATAAAGTTAAGTGGGATCAGCCCCAGCATTTT	CASSVGKNKVKWDQPQHF
TRBV3-1	NA	TRBJ1-2	NA	TGTGCCAGCAGGCGGGACGGCTCCTATGGCTACACCTTC	CASRRDGSYGYTF
TRBV20-1	NA	TRBJ2-5	NA	TGCAGTGCTGGACCCGGGGGGCGACAAGAGACCCAGTACTTC	CSAGPGGRQETQYF
TRBV7-9	NA	TRBJ2-5	NA	TGTGCCAGCAGCTATGGGACCAGAAGAGAGACCCAGTACTTC	CASSYGTRRETQYF
TRBV25-1	NA	TRBJ2-7	NA	TGTGCCAGCAGTGAAGGAGGTGGCCGACTCTCCTACGAGCAGTACTTC	CASSEGGGRLSYEQYF
TRBV10-3	NA	TRBJ1-6	NA	TGTGCCATCAGTACTCCTAATTCACCCCTCCACTTT	CAISTPNSPLHF
TRBV7-9	NA	TRBJ2-5	few	TGTGCCAGCAGCTTAGAGGGTGGCCAAGAGACCCAGTACTTC	CASSLEGGQETQYF
TRBV15	TRBD1	TRBJ1-2	many	TGTGCCACCAGCAGGGACAGGGCCCCTGGGGGTGGCTACACCTTC	CATSRDRAPGGGYTF
TRBV15	NA	TRBJ2-7	NA	TGTGCCACCAGTAGGGGCTACGAGCAGTACTTC	CATSRGYEQYF
TRBV19	NA	TRBJ1-5	NA	TGTGCCAGTAGTATTCTGGTGTCAGGCCACAATCAGCCCCAGCATTTT	CASSILVSGHNQPQHF
TRBV19	NA	TRBJ2-6	NA	TGTGCCAGTAATTATTGGGGAGATCTCTCTGGGGCCAACGTCCTGACTTTC	CASNYWGDLSGANVLTF
TRBV7-8	TRBD1	TRBJ2-7	few	TGTGCCAGCAGCTGGGGGGACAGGGTTCCTTACGAGCAGTACTTC	CASSWGDRVPYEQYF
TRBV7-9	NA	TRBJ1-4	NA	TGTGCCAGCAGCTCTCCGGGACAAACAAATGAAAAACTGTTTTTT	CASSSPGQTNEKLFF
TRBV7-6	NA	TRBJ1-1	NA	TGTGCCAGCAAAGGGACACCGAACACTGAAGCTTTCTTT	CASKGTPNTEAFF
TRBV29-1	TRBD2	TRBJ2-7	NA	TGCAGCGTTGACGGGGGGACCCCTGTTTCCTCCTACGAGCAGTACTTC	CSVDGGTPVSSYEQYF
TRBV10-3	TRBD2	TRBJ2-7	NA	TGTGCCACTAAGCGGGAGTACGAGCAGTACTTC	CATKREYEQYF
TRBV7-2	NA	TRBJ1-1	few	TGTGCCAGCAGCTATCAGGGGCACCTGAACACTGAAGCTTTCTTT	CASSYQGHLNTEAFF
TRBV19	NA	TRBJ2-7	NA	TGTGCCACCCGAAGGGGAGCGAGCTACGAGCAGTACTTC	CATRRGASYEQYF